The 14 T cell receptor beta chains listed next were all sequenced from one sample in a study of long-term antiretroviral therapy in people with HIV. Runs used v3.0 of the immunoSEQ assay and were done at survey level. Assay: immunoSEQ multiplex PCR; the TCRdb copy retains only in-frame clones and omits some. Here the sample spans around 20,000 clones, approximately 80% being singletons. Material: unsorted PBMCs, obtained 0.3 years after starting antiretroviral therapy. Source of these receptors: a woman between 50 and 59 years old with HIV.

The J gene is TRBJ2-3, the V gene TRBV9, with D possibly matching TRBD2 (7 bases). CDR1 and CDR2 from the germline V gene are SGDLS and YYNGEE. V dropped 3 bases and J dropped 5 bases, with 19 bases sitting between them. This CDR3 contains 16 residues. The CDR3 region has the DNA TGTGCCAGCAGCGCCTCGCCGGGGGGCACGGGAGATACGCAGTATTTT. This gives the protein CASSASPGGTGDTQYF.

The chain couples TRBV5-1 to TRBJ2-5; 12 nucleotides agree with TRBD2. Unmatched junction bases numbered 5, after V lost 0 bases and J lost 2 bases. Germline V CDR1 and CDR2: SGHRS, YFSETQ. The CDR3 runs 17 residues. Written as DNA, the CDR3 is TGCGCCAGCAGCTTGGGACTAGCGGGGGCATTACAAGAGACCCAGTACTTC. This encodes CASSLGLAGALQETQYF.

This clone was counted only a few times. This chain connects TRBV6-1 to TRBJ2-7; 7 positions match TRBD1. The CDR3 spans 13 residues. The V segment lost 6 bases and the J segment 6 bases; nucleotides outside the gene matches: 8. CDR1 and CDR2 from the germline V gene are MNHNS and SASEGT. Here the CDR3 DNA reads TGTGCCAGCAGCGGGACAGAACGGGGCGAGCAGTACTTC. It codes for CASSGTERGEQYF.

This clone has a handful of counts. The chain has TRBV4-1 and TRBJ1-6; D possibly corresponds to TRBD1 (5 bases). V shed 4 bases and J shed 7 bases, with 14 bases lying between them. This CDR3 spans 15 amino acids. The germline V gene has CDR1 MGHRA and CDR2 YSYEKL. The CDR3 DNA reads as TGCGCCAGCAGCCCGCCGACAGTCACAAATTCACCCCTCCACTTT. Its translation is CASSPPTVTNSPLHF.

In its sample, this clone is medium-sized. The J gene is TRBJ1-5, the V gene TRBV19; a possible D gene is TRBD1 (5 bases). V was cut by 1 base and J by 6 bases, with 13 bases left in between. This CDR3 is built from 15 residues. The germline CDR1 and CDR2 sequences are LNHDA and SQIVND (reference sequence). CDR3 loop: CASSIGPGLTQPQHF. DNA of the CDR3: TGTGCCAGTAGTATAGGTCCAGGGTTGACTCAGCCCCAGCATTTT.

This chain links TRBV19 with TRBJ2-2, with 10 bases fitting TRBD1. CDR1 and CDR2 from the germline V gene are LNHDA and SQIVND (reference sequence). The CDR3 spans 15 residues. V trimming: 2 bases; J trimming: 7 bases; junction bases outside the gene matches: 4. The CDR3, as DNA: TGTGCCAGTAGTATAAGAGGGACAGGGGTCGGGGAGCTGTTTTTT. This codes for CASSIRGTGVGELFF.

The table lists this clone with a count of one. The rearrangement joins TRBV30 to TRBJ1-1, with D tentatively TRBD1 (6 bases). Germline V gene data show CDR1 as GTSNPN and CDR2 as SVGIG (reference sequence). The V gene lost 1 base and the J gene lost 3 bases, with 21 bases spanning the gap. CDR3 length equals 17 residues. CDR3 in DNA: TGTGCCTGGAGTGGCCCAGGGGACGTCGGTTGGGACACTGAAGCTTTCTTT. It specifies CAWSGPGDVGWDTEAFF. Drawing the rest from reference TRBV30 and TRBJ1-1, the complete variable domain is SQTIHQWPATLVQPVGSPLSLECTVEGTSNPNLYWYRQAAGRGLQLLFYSVGIGQISSEVPQNLSASRPQDRQFILSSKKLLLSDSGFYLCAWSGPGDVGWDTEAFFGQGTRLTVV.

This chain connects TRBV29-1 to TRBJ2-6; 12 bases are a match to TRBD1. This CDR3 spans 20 amino acids. Trimming cost V 3 bases and J 8 bases; bases outside gene matches: 20. From germline, CDR1 is SQVTM and CDR2 ANQGSEA. The CDR3 spells CSVEGVLGQGAPRHPNVLTF. CDR3 sequence (DNA): TGCAGCGTTGAGGGGGTTCTGGGACAGGGGGCGCCGAGACATCCCAACGTCCTGACTTTC. Looking up the rest from reference TRBV29-1 and TRBJ2-6 gives the full variable domain: SAVISQKPSRDICQRGTSLTIQCQVDSQVTMMFWYRQQPGQSLTLIATANQGSEATYESGFVIDKFPISRPNLTFSTLTVSNMSPEDSSIYLCSVEGVLGQGAPRHPNVLTFGAGSRLTVL.

The J gene is TRBJ1-5, the V gene TRBV6-5, with 9 bases fitting TRBD1. The CDR3 contains 15 residues. Trimming removed 0 bases from V and 5 bases from J; junction bases left unmatched: 2. Per the germline V gene, CDR1 is MNHEY and CDR2 is SVGAGI. As DNA, the CDR3 is TGTGCCAGCAGTTACTCCGGGACAGGGTATCAGCCCCAGCATTTT. It yields the protein CASSYSGTGYQPQHF.

V is TRBV7-8 and J is TRBJ1-3, with D possibly matching TRBD1 (6 bases). Germline V lookup: CDR1 SGHVS, CDR2 FQNEAQ. Trimming removed 10 bases from V and 2 bases from J, with 12 bases in between. The CDR3 is made up of 13 amino acids. CDR3 sequence reads: CATLGGPGNTIYF. The CDR3 DNA reads as TGTGCCACCCTAGGGGGGCCTGGAAACACCATATATTTT.

The V and J genes are TRBV30 and TRBJ2-1; D ambiguous. Per the germline V gene, CDR1 is GTSNPN and CDR2 is SVGIG (reference sequence). V was cut by 4 bases and J by 6 bases, with 19 bases left in between. This CDR3 has 15 amino acids. The CDR3 here is CAWTRQIDSSNEQFF. CDR3 DNA: TGTGCCTGGACCAGGCAGATAGACTCGAGCAATGAGCAGTTCTTC.

The DNA of the CDR3 is TGTGCCAGCAGCTTAAGCGGGACTAGCCTTACAGATACGCAGTATTTT. Its protein product is CASSLSGTSLTDTQYF. The chain couples TRBV7-3 to TRBJ2-3; 9 bases are a match to TRBD2. CDR3 length equals 16 residues. Germline values: CDR1 SGHTA, CDR2 FQGTGA. Trimming took 1 base from V and 3 from J; bases not matched to a gene: 5.

The chain combines TRBV29-1 with TRBJ2-1, with D possibly being TRBD2 (6 bases). Germline-derived CDR1 and CDR2 are SQVTM and ANQGSEA. CDR3 size: 18 residues. The germline V and J ends were trimmed by 7 bases and 5 bases, with 30 bases remaining between them. The DNA of the CDR3 is TGCAGCGGGTTGTCATGGGAATCGCGGGGATACATGAACAATGAGCAGTTCTTC. Its translation: CSGLSWESRGYMNNEQFF.

The chain combines TRBV14 with TRBJ2-7; 7 bases match TRBD1. CDR3 length equals 15 residues. Trimming removed 5 bases from V and 5 bases from J; junction bases left unmatched: 12. Per the germline V gene, CDR1 is SGHDN and CDR2 is FVKESK. The CDR3 DNA reads as TGTGCCAGCAGCTATATACAGGGGATTCTTGACGAGCAGTACTTC. It specifies CASSYIQGILDEQYF.